The 5 T cell receptor beta chains reported below all come from one sample, sequenced in a study of T-cell reconstitution after alpha-beta-depleted transplantation in children. This sample's TCRbeta library carried unique molecular identifier barcodes. Each CDR3 protein is one row after TCRdb ran MiXCR on the PCR reads. The table has around 440,000 distinct CDR3 sequences, around 15% seen once. The sample was PBMCs, mostly from graft donor cells, taken 360 days after TCRalphabeta/CD19-depleted stem cell transplant. The source of these receptors is a boy younger than two who had a stem cell transplant for Wiskott-Aldrich syndrome, so the T cells may come from the graft donor.

This clonotype was counted a few times. The rearrangement uses TRBV12-3 or TRBV12-4 and TRBJ2-3; 10 nucleotides match TRBD2. The CDR3 is made up of 15 amino acids. After removal of 3 bases from V and 13 bases from J, the junction contained 13 bases not matched to a gene. CDR3 in amino acids: CASSFGLAAARGKYF. CDR3 DNA sequence: TGTGCCAGCAGTTTTGGACTAGCGGCCGCGAGAGGCAAGTATTTT.

V is TRBV3-1 and J is TRBJ2-3; the D is unclear. Germline V CDR1 and CDR2: LGHDT, YNNKEL (reference sequence). V was pared by 2 bases and J by 2 bases, with 11 bases between. The length of the CDR3 is 15 residues. CDR3 coding DNA: TGTGCCAGCAGCCAACCTAGATCCCCCACAGATACGCAGTATTTT. Encoded protein: CASSQPRSPTDTQYF.

V is TRBV11-3 and J is TRBJ1-1, with a tentative D call TRBD1 (5 bases). Germline CDR1 SGHNT, CDR2 YENEEA. V lost 5 bases, J lost 4 bases, and 17 bases lay in between. This CDR3 is 15 amino acids long. The chain's CDR3 is CASSPRRVTSTEAFF. The CDR3 nucleotides read TGTGCCAGCAGCCCCCGCAGGGTTACGAGCACTGAAGCTTTCTTT.

This clonotype was observed a handful of times. The chain links TRBV6-1 to TRBJ2-3; 8 positions agree with TRBD1. The V gene end was trimmed by 6 bases and the J gene end by 4 bases; junction bases not matched to a gene: 9. Germline V gene sequence: CDR1 MNHNS, CDR2 SASEGT. The CDR3 contains 15 residues. CDR3 sequence (DNA): TGTGCCAGCAGGCGACAGGGGAGGAGGGCAGATACGCAGTATTTT. Translating it yields CASRRQGRRADTQYF.

This clonotype was recorded many times. The rearrangement uses TRBV25-1 and TRBJ2-5; 11 positions match TRBD1. The trim removed 3 bases at V and 4 bases at J, leaving 4 bases unmatched. The length of the CDR3 is 15 residues. Germline-derived CDR1 and CDR2 are MGHDK and SYGVNS. The CDR3 is CASSERTGGAETQYF. The CDR3 region has the DNA TGTGCCAGCAGTGAGAGGACAGGGGGCGCAGAGACCCAGTACTTC.